Presented here are 16 T cell receptor beta chains from one specimen sequenced in a study of glioma-infiltrating T cells. Using RNA template, CDR3s of TCR alpha and beta were amplified with iRepertoire arm-PCR. One entry per CDR3 protein, called by TCRdb with MiXCR from the multiplex PCR reads. The profile shows about 180,000 distinct CDR3 sequences, around 40% of them singletons. Sequencing input: glioma tissue, nonneoplastic brain tissue, or PBMCs (not recorded which). These receptors all stem from a human donor with low-grade glioma or glioblastoma, undergoing nonglioma brain surgery, or in good health (not recorded which).

This clonotype was detected ten times or more. This rearrangement joins TRBV2 to TRBJ2-3; 7 bases map to TRBD1. The CDR3 covers 13 residues. The trim removed 9 bases at V and 2 bases at J, leaving 5 bases unmatched. Germline-derived CDR1 and CDR2 are SNHLY and FYNNEI. CDR3 coding DNA: TGTGCCAGTCCGGGACAGTACACAGATACGCAGTATTTT. It is translated as CASPGQYTDTQYF. Full variable domain (rest looked up from reference TRBV2 and TRBJ2-3): EPEVTQTPSHQVTQMGQEVILRCVPISNHLYFYWYRQILGQKVEFLVSFYNNEISEKSEIFDDQFSVERPDGSNFTLKIRSTKLEDSAMYFCASPGQYTDTQYFGPGTRLTVL.

For this clonotype: A much larger clone lies one base from this, so it may be a read error. The chain couples TRBV4-1 to TRBJ2-5; D remains unclear. This CDR3 is 15 amino acids long. Germline V gene data show CDR1 as MGHRA and CDR2 as YSYEKL. The ends were cut back, 0 bases at V and 7 bases at J, with 15 bases in the middle. The CDR3 spells CASSQEFSQIGTQYF. In nucleotides, the CDR3 is TGCGCCAGCAGCCAAGAATTCTCCCAGATCGGGACCCAGTACTTC.

This clonotype was observed at least ten times. The chain combines TRBV2 with TRBJ1-5, with 7 bases aligning to TRBD1. CDR1 is SNHLY and CDR2 is FYNNEI in the germline V gene. The CDR3 contains 14 residues. Losses at the gene ends were 6 bases for V and 3 bases for J; bases not matched to a gene: 5. The CDR3: CASRGDSPNQPQHF. DNA for the CDR3: TGTGCCAGCAGGGGGGACAGTCCCAATCAGCCCCAGCATTTT.

This clonotype appeared many times. The V call is TRBV2, the J call TRBJ2-3; D gene uncertain. Trimming left V 5 bases short and J 0 bases short, with 3 bases between. CDR1 is SNHLY and CDR2 is FYNNEI in the germline V gene. The CDR3 consists of 12 residues. The CDR3, as DNA: TGTGCCAGCAGTTATAGCACAGATACGCAGTATTTT. Its protein product is CASSYSTDTQYF. Together with reference TRBV2 and TRBJ2-3, the CDR3 gives the full variable domain: EPEVTQTPSHQVTQMGQEVILRCVPISNHLYFYWYRQILGQKVEFLVSFYNNEISEKSEIFDDQFSVERPDGSNFTLKIRSTKLEDSAMYFCASSYSTDTQYFGPGTRLTVL.

This clonotype occurred many times. This chain uses TRBV28 with TRBJ2-2; TRBD1 matches 7 bases. Losses at the gene ends were 5 bases for V and 6 bases for J; bases not matched to a gene: 9. The CDR3 length is 15 residues. CDR1 and CDR2 from the germline V gene are MDHEN and SYDVKM. The CDR3 coding sequence is TGTGCCAGCAGTCCCGGGACAGCATTCCCCGGGGAGCTGTTTTTT. It is translated as CASSPGTAFPGELFF.

This clonotype was counted at least ten times. The V gene is TRBV20-1, the J gene TRBJ1-3; possibly TRBD1 for D (6 bases). The CDR3 contains 16 residues. V dropped 6 bases and J dropped 0 bases, with 18 bases sitting between them. Per germline, CDR1 DFQATT and CDR2 SNEGSKA (reference sequence). CDR3 bases: TGCAGTGCCCCCGACGCTTCAGGGGTCTCTGGAAACACCATATATTTT. Amino acid sequence: CSAPDASGVSGNTIYF.

The J gene is TRBJ1-2, the V gene TRBV5-1; no firm D call. The V end was cut by 4 bases, the J end by 8 bases, with 15 bases between. The CDR3 totals 13 residues. Germline CDR1 reads SGHRS; CDR2 reads YFSETQ. CDR3: CASSVERREGYTF. Here the CDR3 DNA reads TGCGCCAGCAGCGTTGAAAGACGGGAAGGCTACACCTTC.

The chain is built from TRBV5-1 and TRBJ1-6, with D maybe TRBD1 (6 bases). The V gene's germline CDR1 is SGHRS and CDR2 YFSETQ. This CDR3 is 15 amino acids long. V dropped 2 bases and J dropped 7 bases, with 13 bases sitting between them. Written as DNA, the CDR3 is TGCGCCAGCAGCTTCGACAGGTGCAAGAATTCACCCCTCCACTTT. Translation: CASSFDRCKNSPLHF. Supplemented by reference TRBV5-1 and TRBJ1-6, the full variable domain reads KAGVTQTPRYLIKTRGQQVTLSCSPISGHRSVSWYQQTPGQGLQFLFEYFSETQRNKGNFPGRFSGRQFSNSRSEMNVSTLELGDSALYLCASSFDRCKNSPLHFGNGTRLTVT.

The sample holds many counts of this clonotype. The chain is built from TRBV29-1 and TRBJ2-7, with no clear D. V was shortened by 0 bases and J by 4 bases, with 7 bases between the two germline ends. In germline, CDR1 is SQVTM, CDR2 ANQGSEA. This CDR3 is built from 12 residues. The CDR3 is CSVEEAAYEQYF. CDR3 in DNA: TGCAGCGTTGAAGAGGCCGCGTACGAGCAGTACTTC.

The CDR3 sequence is CASSDGTQGNTEAFF. CDR3 DNA sequence: TGTGCCAGCAGTGACGGGACACAGGGTAACACTGAAGCTTTCTTT. This rearrangement joins TRBV6-5 to TRBJ1-1; TRBD1 might be the D (6 bases). Germline CDR1 is MNHEY and CDR2 is SVGAGI. With 5 bases removed from V and 2 bases from J, the gap between germline ends came to 15 bases. The CDR3 consists of 15 residues.

The chain employs TRBV10-3 and TRBJ2-1; D may be TRBD2 (5 bases). Germline-derived CDR1 and CDR2 are ENHRY and SYGVKD. V lost 0 bases, J lost 4 bases, and 10 bases lay in between. The CDR3 is 15 residues long. The CDR3 sequence: CAISESREGYNEQFF. CDR3 in DNA: TGTGCCATCAGTGAGTCGAGGGAAGGGTACAATGAGCAGTTCTTC.

The rearrangement uses TRBV2 and TRBJ2-5, with unresolved D. The CDR3 runs 12 residues. CDR1 is SNHLY, CDR2 FYNNEI, per germline. Trimming left V 8 bases short and J 7 bases short, with 14 bases between. Written as DNA, the CDR3 is TGTGCCAGCGGTGTCGGGCACGTGACCCAGTACTTC. Translating gives CASGVGHVTQYF.

J is TRBJ1-5 and V is TRBV6-9; D is perhaps TRBD1 (6 bases). The germline gives CDR1 MNHGY, CDR2 SVAAGI. This CDR3 spans 16 amino acids. V lost 6 bases to trimming and J lost 4 bases, with 19 bases between them. In DNA form, the CDR3 reads TGTGCCAGCAGCTTAATCGGACAGCTACTAAATCAGCCCCAGCATTTT. Its translation is CASSLIGQLLNQPQHF.

Turning to this clonotype: A much bigger clone sits one base away, suggesting this may be a read error. The chain links TRBV5-4 to TRBJ2-1; TRBD2 matches 8 bases. The CDR3 consists of 13 residues. Unmatched junction bases numbered 5, after V lost 5 bases and J lost 7 bases. Germline V CDR1 and CDR2: SGHNT, YYREEE (reference sequence). The CDR3 reads CASSLSGMNEQFF. CDR3 nucleotides: TGTGCCAGCAGTCTTAGCGGGATGAATGAGCAGTTCTTC.

In this sample, this clonotype turned up many times. The J gene is TRBJ2-7, the V gene TRBV18; D is uncertain. Per germline, CDR1 KGHSH and CDR2 LQKENI. The CDR3 is made up of 13 amino acids. Trimming took off 3 bases at V and 0 bases at J, with 6 bases between the two ends. DNA for the CDR3: TGTGCCAGCTCACCCGAGAGCTCCTACGAGCAGTACTTC. Translated: CASSPESSYEQYF.

This chain links TRBV25-1 with TRBJ2-5; TRBD1 might be the D (6 bases). The CDR3 extends over 16 amino acids. Germline V gene sequence: CDR1 MGHDK, CDR2 SYGVNS. V was trimmed by 0 bases and J by 6 bases, leaving 17 bases between them. CDR3 sequence: CASSEYRGKEQKTQYF. CDR3 nucleotides: TGTGCCAGCAGTGAATATAGGGGGAAAGAACAAAAGACCCAGTACTTC.